One and the same sample provided the 2 T cell receptor beta chains below, sequenced in a study of blood T cell repertoires in COVID-19. TCRdb's copy holds only in-frame clones and misses some; the assay was immunoSEQ multiplex PCR. The sample contains a few hundred thousand clones, approximately 83% of which appear only once. The sequenced material came from peripheral blood. Receptors were obtained from a woman in her 30s who had recovered from COVID-19.

This clone was observed once. The chain has TRBV6-6 and TRBJ2-3; 7 bases fit TRBD1. The CDR3 sequence is 16 residues long. With 6 bases clipped from V and 0 bases from J, the junction kept 9 bases outside the gene matches. The V gene's germline CDR1 is MNHNY and CDR2 SVGAGI (reference sequence). CDR3 in amino acids: CASSPARGPSTDTQYF. DNA for the CDR3: TGTGCCAGCAGCCCCGCGAGGGGGCCTAGCACAGATACGCAGTATTTT.

The chain couples TRBV5-1 to TRBJ2-1, with TRBD2 matching over 16 bases. This CDR3 comprises 17 residues. The J segment lost 8 bases and the V segment lost 4 bases, leaving 9 bases of the junction unmatched. Germline V gene lookup returns CDR1 SGHRS and CDR2 YFSETQ. For the CDR3, the DNA is TGCGCCAGCAGCCCTGGTGGGACTAGCGGGGGGGCTGATGAGCAGTTCTTC. The encoded protein is CASSPGGTSGGADEQFF.